These 5 T cell receptor beta chains were sequenced from one sample in a study of response to subunit inactivated influenza vaccine (dated by TCRdb to between 2018 and 2020). Library creation used RT-PCR. TCRdb records Illumina HiSeq 2500 as the sequencer. In-frame beta chains were kept once TCRdb had trimmed the public reads at Q25 with fastp and called clones with MiXCR. Duplicate CDR3 protein sequences are folded into a single record with the most common DNA and genes. This sample comprises roughly 540,000 distinct CDR3 sequences, approximately 20% of them detected only once. The ten largest make up around 2.8% of the sample. The sample was also reused in another study, on T cells expressing NK-cell markers. Looking at the second paper: TCR beta cDNA libraries were prepared using 5'RACE template switching, which introduced a universal primer site and unique molecular identifiers.

Sequenced material: CD4+ T cells sorted from PBMCs, taken 12 days after vaccination. These receptors were collected from a man aged 50-59 years who received an inactivated influenza vaccine. Donor details come from another sample of the same person, matched by shared clones.

For the CDR3, the DNA is TGTGCCAGCAGCCCCAGGGGTTGGCAGCACTTCTCCTACGAGCAGTACTTC. Residues: CASSPRGWQHFSYEQYF. The chain combines TRBV6-2 or TRBV6-3 with TRBJ2-7; D is perhaps TRBD1 (6 bases). The CDR3 length is 17 residues. The germline CDR1 and CDR2 sequences are MNHEY and SVGEGT. With 6 bases removed from V and 0 bases from J, the gap between germline ends came to 21 bases.

The gene calls are TRBV11-3 and TRBJ2-3; D possibly corresponds to TRBD2 (7 bases). CDR1 and CDR2 (germline): SGHNT, YENEEA. This CDR3 has 16 amino acids. The ends were cut back, 1 base at V and 2 bases at J, with 13 bases in the middle. CDR3 nucleotides: TGTGCCAGCAGCTTAGGGTACCGGGGGGCCACAGATACGCAGTATTTT. Residues: CASSLGYRGATDTQYF.

CDR3 in amino acids: CASSQDGSGRTDTQYF. The CDR3 DNA follows: TGCGCCAGCAGCCAAGATGGCAGTGGTCGCACAGATACGCAGTATTTT. The rearrangement joins TRBV4-1 to TRBJ2-3; no firm D call. CDR1 MGHRA and CDR2 YSYEKL come from the germline V gene. This CDR3 region has 16 residues. V gave up 0 bases and J gave up 1 base, with 11 bases separating them.

This clonotype was counted at least ten times. The rearrangement uses TRBV7-9 and TRBJ1-2, with a tentative D call TRBD1 (5 bases). The CDR3 has 12 residues. From germline, CDR1 is SEHNR and CDR2 FQNEAQ (reference sequence). The V and J ends lost 3 bases and 3 bases respectively, with 5 bases between them. The CDR3 region has the DNA TGTGCCAGCAGCTTGGGGGACTATGGCTACACCTTC. Its protein product is CASSLGDYGYTF. Using reference TRBV7-9 and TRBJ1-2 for the parts outside the CDR3, the full variable domain is DTGVSQNPRHKITKRGQNVTFRCDPISEHNRLYWYRQTLGQGPEFLTYFQNEAQLEKSRLLSDRFSAERPKGSFSTLEIQRTEQGDSAMYLCASSLGDYGYTFGSGTRLTVV.

The CDR3 reads CSARKTGDTDTQYF. In DNA form, the CDR3 reads TGCAGTGCTAGGAAGACAGGAGACACAGATACGCAGTATTTT. The rearrangement links TRBV20-1 to TRBJ2-3, with a possible D match to TRBD1 (6 bases). CDR1 and CDR2 from the germline V gene are DFQATT and SNEGSKA (reference sequence). The CDR3 covers 14 residues. Deletions cut 3 bases from V and 2 bases from J, with 12 bases between.